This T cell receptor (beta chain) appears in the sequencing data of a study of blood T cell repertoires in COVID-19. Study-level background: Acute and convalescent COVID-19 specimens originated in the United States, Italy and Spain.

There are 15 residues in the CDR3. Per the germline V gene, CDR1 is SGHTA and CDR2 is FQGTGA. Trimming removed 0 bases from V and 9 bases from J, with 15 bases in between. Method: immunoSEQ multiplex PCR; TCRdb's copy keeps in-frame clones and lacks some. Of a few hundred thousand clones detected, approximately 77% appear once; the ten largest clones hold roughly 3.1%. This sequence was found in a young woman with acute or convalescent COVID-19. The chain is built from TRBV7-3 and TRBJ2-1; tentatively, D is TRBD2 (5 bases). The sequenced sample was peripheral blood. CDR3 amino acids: CASSLTLASYGEQFF. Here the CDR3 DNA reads TGTGCCAGCAGCTTAACGTTAGCTAGCTATGGTGAGCAGTTCTTC.